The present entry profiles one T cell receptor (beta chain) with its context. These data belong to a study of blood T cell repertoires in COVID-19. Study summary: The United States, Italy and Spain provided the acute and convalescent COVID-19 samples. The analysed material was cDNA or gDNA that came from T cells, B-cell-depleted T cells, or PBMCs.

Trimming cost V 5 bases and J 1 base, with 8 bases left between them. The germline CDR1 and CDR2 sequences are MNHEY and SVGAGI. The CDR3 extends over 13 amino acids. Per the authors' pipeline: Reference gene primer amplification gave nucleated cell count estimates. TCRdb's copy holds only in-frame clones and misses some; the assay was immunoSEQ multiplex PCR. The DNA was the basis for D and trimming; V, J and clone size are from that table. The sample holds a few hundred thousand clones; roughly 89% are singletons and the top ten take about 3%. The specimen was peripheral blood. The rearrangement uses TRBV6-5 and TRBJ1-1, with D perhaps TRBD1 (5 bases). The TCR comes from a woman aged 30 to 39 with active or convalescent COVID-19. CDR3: CASSTQGNTEAFF. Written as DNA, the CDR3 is TGTGCCAGCAGTACCCAGGGGAACACTGAAGCTTTCTTT.